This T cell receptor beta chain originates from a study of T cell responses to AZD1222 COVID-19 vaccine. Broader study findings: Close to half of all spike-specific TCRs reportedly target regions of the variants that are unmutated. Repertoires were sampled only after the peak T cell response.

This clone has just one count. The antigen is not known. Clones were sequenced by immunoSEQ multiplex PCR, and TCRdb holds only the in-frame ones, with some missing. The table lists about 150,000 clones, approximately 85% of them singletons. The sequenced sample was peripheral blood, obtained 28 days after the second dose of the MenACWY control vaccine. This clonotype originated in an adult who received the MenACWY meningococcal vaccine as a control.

The CDR3 sequence is CATSAGLRNTEAFF. The CDR3 nucleotides read TGTGCCACCAGTGCCGGACTGCGGAACACTGAAGCTTTCTTT. The J gene is TRBJ1-1, the V gene TRBV24-1; D gene ambiguous. The V gene's germline CDR1 is KGHDR and CDR2 SFDVKD. Trimming removed 5 bases at V and 1 base at J, with 10 bases between. This CDR3 region has 14 residues.